Reported below is one T cell receptor beta chain. The repertoire was sequenced with immunoSEQ multiplex PCR; TCRdb's copy has only in-frame clones and lacks some. The data show 140,000 to 150,000 clones, around 90% seen once. This record belongs to a study of T cell responses to AZD1222 COVID-19 vaccine. This CDR3 is 14 amino acids long. The ends were cut back, 5 bases at V and 5 bases at J, with 15 bases in the middle. Looked up from germline, CDR1 is SGHVS and CDR2 is FQNEAQ. Specimen: peripheral blood, collected on day 0 of MenACWY control vaccination. The clonotype was recovered from an adult in good health. V usage is TRBV7-8 and J usage is TRBJ2-5; either TRBD1 or TRBD2 may supply D (6 bases each). The CDR3 DNA is TGTGCCAGCAGCCTTCTAAGAGGGGGGGAGACCCAGTACTTC. This sequence encodes CASSLLRGGETQYF.